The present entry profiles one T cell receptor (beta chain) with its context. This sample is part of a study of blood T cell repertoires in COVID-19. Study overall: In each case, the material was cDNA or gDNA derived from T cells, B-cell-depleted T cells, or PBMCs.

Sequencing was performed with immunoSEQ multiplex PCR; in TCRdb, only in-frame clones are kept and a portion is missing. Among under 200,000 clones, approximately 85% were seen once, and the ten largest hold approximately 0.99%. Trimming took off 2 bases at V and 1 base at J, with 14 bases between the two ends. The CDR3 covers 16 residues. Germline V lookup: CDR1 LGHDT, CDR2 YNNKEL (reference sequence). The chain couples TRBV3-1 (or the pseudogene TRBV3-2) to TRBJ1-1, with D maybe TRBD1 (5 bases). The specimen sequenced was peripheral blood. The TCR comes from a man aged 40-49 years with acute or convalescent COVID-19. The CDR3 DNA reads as TGTGCCAGCAGCCAACAAAGGCTAACAGGGAACACTGAAGCTTTCTTT. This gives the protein CASSQQRLTGNTEAFF.